Detailed here is one TCR beta chain. Its target is unknown. The ends were cut back, 8 bases at V and 5 bases at J, with 15 bases in the middle. Germline V gene data show CDR1 as MDHEN and CDR2 as SYDVKM. CDR3 length: 13 residues. The second PCR ran roughly 6 to 11 cycles with a sample-barcoded 5' primer and J-beta primers. TCRdb used MiXCR to reprocess the 5' RACE reads, holding one entry per CDR3 protein. Among 780,000 or so distinct CDR3 sequences, approximately 53% were seen once, and the ten largest hold about two fifths. The record originates from a study of blood T cells in healthy people across ages. Notes on the study in general: Researchers judged that diversity estimates from one million T cells fell short of true values.

The chain uses TRBV28 and TRBJ2-5, with a weak D call TRBD2 (5 bases). Sequencing was carried out using blood. This receptor was taken from a man older than 75 in good health. CDR3 amino acids: CASFGDKAETQYF. CDR3 sequence (DNA): TGTGCCAGCTTCGGGGATAAGGCGGAGACCCAGTACTTC. Drawing the rest from reference TRBV28 and TRBJ2-5, the complete variable domain is DVKVTQSSRYLVKRTGEKVFLECVQDMDHENMFWYRQDPGLGLRLIYFSYDVKMKEKGDIPEGYSVSREKKERFSLILESASTNQTSMYLCASFGDKAETQYFGPGTRLLVL.